This T cell receptor (beta chain) was profiled in a study of T-cell memory formation after mild COVID-19. Per germline, CDR1 SGHTA and CDR2 FQGNSA. V lost 0 bases and J 1 base, leaving 7 bases between the germline ends. The CDR3 length is 14 residues. This clonotype turned up a few times. One entry per CDR3 protein, called by TCRdb with MiXCR from the 5' RACE reads. This table has around 250,000 distinct CDR3 sequences, about 17% appearing once. The chain links TRBV7-2 to TRBJ2-7; D possibly corresponds to TRBD2 (6 bases). The source of this sequence is a man between 18 and 35 years old who had mild COVID-19 (a few samples of this study predate the infection). Cell type and time point are not known. Sequences were obtained from PBMCs or a T cell subset sorted from them (not recorded which). CDR3 loop: CASSLAEGSYEQYV. The DNA for the CDR3 is TGTGCCAGCAGCTTAGCGGAGGGTTCCTACGAGCAGTACGTC.